This T cell receptor (beta chain) originates from a study of blood T cell repertoires in COVID-19. For the study at large: Acute-phase and convalescent COVID-19 samples originated in the United States, Italy and Spain. Sample material is recorded as cDNA or gDNA derived from T cells, B-cell-depleted T cells, or PBMCs.

Individuals aged about 18 to 89 years were recruited from about two dozen US areas. Clinical history reported by participants formed the basis on which cohorts were assigned. Measured with immunoSEQ multiplex PCR; TCRdb has only the in-frame clones, and not every one. The sample gives 120,000 to 150,000 clones, roughly 83% of which show up once; 5% to 7% is in the top ten. The CDR3 runs 14 residues. Per the germline V gene, CDR1 is GTSNPN and CDR2 is SVGIG (reference sequence). The V segment lost 3 bases and the J segment 2 bases; nucleotides outside the gene matches: 7. Sequenced input: PBMCs or T cells enriched from blood (not recorded which). The V gene is TRBV30, the J gene TRBJ2-7, with 7 bases aligning to TRBD1. This TCR was recovered from a man between 35 and 55 years old with acute COVID-19. The CDR3 spells CAWSWTGPTYEQYF. The CDR3 DNA sequence: TGTGCCTGGAGCTGGACAGGCCCCACCTACGAGCAGTACTTC. The entire variable domain, with the rest obtained from reference TRBV30 and TRBJ2-7, is as follows: SQTIHQWPATLVQPVGSPLSLECTVEGTSNPNLYWYRQAAGRGLQLLFYSVGIGQISSEVPQNLSASRPQDRQFILSSKKLLLSDSGFYLCAWSWTGPTYEQYFGPGTRLTVT.